This T cell receptor beta chain is drawn from a study of blood T cells in healthy people across ages. Study-wide findings and caveats: From one million sequenced T cells, diversity estimates were lower bounds. Higher diversity and more naive CD4+ cells were features of long-lived donors, compared to aged donors.

The germline V gene encodes CDR1 MGHRA and CDR2 YSYEKL. V shed 2 bases and J 2 bases; nucleotides not matched to a gene: 6. The CDR3 runs to 16 residues. A second PCR, run for about 6 to 12 cycles, used a sample-barcoded 5' primer plus a J-beta primer mix. TCRdb ran MiXCR on the 5' RACE reads and lists one entry per CDR3 protein. The profile shows 1.5 million to 2 million distinct CDR3 sequences, around 50% of them singletons. Comment on this clonotype: Its antigen is unidentified.

The chain combines TRBV4-1 with TRBJ2-3; 8 positions match TRBD1. Sample: blood. The TCR originated in a woman in her thirties or forties in good health. CDR3 amino acids: CASSQPTGGNTDTQYF. For the CDR3, the DNA is TGCGCCAGCAGCCAACCTACAGGGGGAAACACAGATACGCAGTATTTT.